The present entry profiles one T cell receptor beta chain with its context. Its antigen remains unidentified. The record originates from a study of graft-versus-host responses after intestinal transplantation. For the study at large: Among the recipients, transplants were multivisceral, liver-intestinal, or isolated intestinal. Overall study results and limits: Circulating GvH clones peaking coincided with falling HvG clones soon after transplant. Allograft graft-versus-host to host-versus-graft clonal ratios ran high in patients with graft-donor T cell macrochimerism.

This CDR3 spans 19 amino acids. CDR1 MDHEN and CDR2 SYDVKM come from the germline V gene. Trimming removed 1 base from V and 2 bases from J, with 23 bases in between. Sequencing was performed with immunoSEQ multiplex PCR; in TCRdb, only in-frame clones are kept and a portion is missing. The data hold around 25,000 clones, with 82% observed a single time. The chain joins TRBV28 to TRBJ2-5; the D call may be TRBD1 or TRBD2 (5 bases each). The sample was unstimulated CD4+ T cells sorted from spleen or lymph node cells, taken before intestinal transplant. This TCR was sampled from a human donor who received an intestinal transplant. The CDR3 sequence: CASSLSWMGVAVLQETQYF. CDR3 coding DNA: TGTGCCAGCAGTTTATCCTGGATGGGGGTAGCAGTCCTTCAAGAGACCCAGTACTTC.